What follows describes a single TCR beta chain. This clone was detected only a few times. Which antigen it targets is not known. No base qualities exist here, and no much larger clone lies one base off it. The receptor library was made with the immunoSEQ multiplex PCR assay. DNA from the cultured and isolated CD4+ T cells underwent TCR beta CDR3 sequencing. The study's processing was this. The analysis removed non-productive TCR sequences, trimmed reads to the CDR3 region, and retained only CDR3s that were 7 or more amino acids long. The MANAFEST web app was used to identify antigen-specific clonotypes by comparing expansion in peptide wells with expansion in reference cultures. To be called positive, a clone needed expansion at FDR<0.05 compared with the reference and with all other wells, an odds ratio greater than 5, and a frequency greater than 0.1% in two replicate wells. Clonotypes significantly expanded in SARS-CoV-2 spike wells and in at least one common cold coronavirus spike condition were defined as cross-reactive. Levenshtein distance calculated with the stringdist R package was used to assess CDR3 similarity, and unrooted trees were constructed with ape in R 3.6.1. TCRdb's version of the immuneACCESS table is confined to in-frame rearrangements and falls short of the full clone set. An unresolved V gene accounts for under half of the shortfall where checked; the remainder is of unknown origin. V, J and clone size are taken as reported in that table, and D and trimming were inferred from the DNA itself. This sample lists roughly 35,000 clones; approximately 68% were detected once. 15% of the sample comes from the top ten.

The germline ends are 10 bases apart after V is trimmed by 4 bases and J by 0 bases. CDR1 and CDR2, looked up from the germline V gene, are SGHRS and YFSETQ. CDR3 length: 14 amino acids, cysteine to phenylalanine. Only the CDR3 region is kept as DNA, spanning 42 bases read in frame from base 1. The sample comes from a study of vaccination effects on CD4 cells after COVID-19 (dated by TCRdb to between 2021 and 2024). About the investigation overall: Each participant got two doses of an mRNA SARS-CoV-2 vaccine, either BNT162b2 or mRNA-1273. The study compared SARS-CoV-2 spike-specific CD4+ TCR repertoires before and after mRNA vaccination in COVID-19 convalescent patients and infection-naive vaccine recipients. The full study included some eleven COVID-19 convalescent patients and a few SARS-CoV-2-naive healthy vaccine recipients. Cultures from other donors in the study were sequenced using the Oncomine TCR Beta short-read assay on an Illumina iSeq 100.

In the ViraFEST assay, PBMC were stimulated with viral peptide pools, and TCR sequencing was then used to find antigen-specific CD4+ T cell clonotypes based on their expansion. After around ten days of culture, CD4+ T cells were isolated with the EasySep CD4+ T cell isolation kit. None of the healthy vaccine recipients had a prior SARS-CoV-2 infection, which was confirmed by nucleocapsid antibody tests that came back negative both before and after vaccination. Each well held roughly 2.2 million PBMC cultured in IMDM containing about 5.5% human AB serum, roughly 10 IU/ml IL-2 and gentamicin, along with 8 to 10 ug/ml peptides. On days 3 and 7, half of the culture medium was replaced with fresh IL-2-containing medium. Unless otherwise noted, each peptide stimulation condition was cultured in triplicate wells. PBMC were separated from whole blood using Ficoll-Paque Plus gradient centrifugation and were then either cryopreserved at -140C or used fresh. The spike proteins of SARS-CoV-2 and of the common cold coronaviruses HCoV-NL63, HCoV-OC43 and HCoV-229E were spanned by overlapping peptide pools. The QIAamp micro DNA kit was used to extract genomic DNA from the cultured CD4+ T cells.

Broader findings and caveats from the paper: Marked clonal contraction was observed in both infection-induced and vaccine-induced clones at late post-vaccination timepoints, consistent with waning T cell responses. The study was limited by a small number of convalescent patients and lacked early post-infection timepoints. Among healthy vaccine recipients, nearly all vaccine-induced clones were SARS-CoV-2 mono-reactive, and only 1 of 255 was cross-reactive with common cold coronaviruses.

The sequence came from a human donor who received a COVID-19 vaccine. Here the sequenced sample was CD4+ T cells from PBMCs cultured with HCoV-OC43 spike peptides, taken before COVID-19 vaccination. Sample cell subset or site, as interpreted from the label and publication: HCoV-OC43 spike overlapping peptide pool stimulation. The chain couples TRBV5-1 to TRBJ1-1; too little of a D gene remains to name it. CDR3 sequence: CASSPSELNTEAFF. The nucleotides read TGCGCCAGCAGCCCTAGTGAGTTGAACACTGAAGCTTTCTTT. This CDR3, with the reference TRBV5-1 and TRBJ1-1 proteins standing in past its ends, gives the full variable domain KAGVTQTPRYLIKTRGQQVTLSCSPISGHRSVSWYQQTPGQGLQFLFEYFSETQRNKGNFPGRFSGRQFSNSRSEMNVSTLELGDSALYLCASSPSELNTEAFFGQGTRLTVV.